The clone carrying this T cell receptor beta chain came up a few times. From germline, CDR1 is MNHEY and CDR2 SMNVEV (reference sequence). The CDR3 extends over 15 amino acids. The V and J ends lost 5 bases and 0 bases respectively, with 12 bases between them. The sample is drawn from a study of blood T cells in healthy people across ages. The authors ran a second PCR of about 7 to 11 cycles using a sample-barcoded 5' primer and a J-beta primer mix. A single record per CDR3 protein comes from TCRdb applying MiXCR to the 5' RACE reads. This sample has over 1,200,000 distinct CDR3 sequences, with around 59% found just once.

This clonotype originated in a man between 18 and 35 years old in good health. The sample was blood. The chain links TRBV27 to TRBJ2-3; D gene ambiguous. CDR3 sequence reads: CASSRLVSSTDTQYF. CDR3 nucleotide sequence: TGTGCCAGCAGTCGCCTTGTGTCTAGCACAGATACGCAGTATTTT.